The source of this TCR beta chain is a study of blood T cell repertoires in COVID-19. TCRdb keeps only in-frame clones here, not all; method: immunoSEQ multiplex PCR. The sample lists around 420,000 clones, 88% occurring once. Germline V gene sequence: CDR1 SGHDN, CDR2 FVKESK. This CDR3 contains 15 residues. V was shortened by 5 bases and J by 3 bases, with 17 bases between the two germline ends. The chain carries TRBV14 and TRBJ2-7; TRBD2 is a possible D gene (6 bases). Source material: PBMCs or T cells enriched from blood (not recorded which). The TCR comes from a woman aged 35 to 49 with acute COVID-19. The CDR3 region has the DNA TGTGCCAGCAGCTTTCCCCAGGGCGGGGTCTACGAGCAGTACTTC. Amino acid sequence: CASSFPQGGVYEQYF.